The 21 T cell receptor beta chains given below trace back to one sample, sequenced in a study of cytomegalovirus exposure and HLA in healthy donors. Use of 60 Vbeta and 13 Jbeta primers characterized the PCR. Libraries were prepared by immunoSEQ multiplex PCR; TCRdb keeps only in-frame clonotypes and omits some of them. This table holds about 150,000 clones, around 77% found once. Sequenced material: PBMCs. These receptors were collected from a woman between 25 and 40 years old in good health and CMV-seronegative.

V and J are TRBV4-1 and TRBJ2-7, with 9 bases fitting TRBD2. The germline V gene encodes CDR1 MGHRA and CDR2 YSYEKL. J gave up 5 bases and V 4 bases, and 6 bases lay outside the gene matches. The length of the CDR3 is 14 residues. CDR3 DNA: TGCGCCAGCAGCCTAACGGCGGGGGGGAACGAGCAGTACTTC. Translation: CASSLTAGGNEQYF.

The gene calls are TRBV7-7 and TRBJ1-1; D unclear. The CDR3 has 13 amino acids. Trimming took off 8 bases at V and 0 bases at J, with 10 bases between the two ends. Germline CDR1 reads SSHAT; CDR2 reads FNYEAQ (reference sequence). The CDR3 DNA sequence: TGTGCCAGCGCCCAGGCAGTGAACACTGAAGCTTTCTTT. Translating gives CASAQAVNTEAFF.

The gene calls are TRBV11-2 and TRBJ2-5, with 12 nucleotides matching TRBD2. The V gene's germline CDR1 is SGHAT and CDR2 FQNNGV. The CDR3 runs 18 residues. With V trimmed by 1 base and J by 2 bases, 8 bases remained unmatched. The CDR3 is CASSLGALAGGGQETQYF. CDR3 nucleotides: TGTGCCAGCAGCTTAGGCGCGCTAGCGGGGGGGGGACAAGAGACCCAGTACTTC.

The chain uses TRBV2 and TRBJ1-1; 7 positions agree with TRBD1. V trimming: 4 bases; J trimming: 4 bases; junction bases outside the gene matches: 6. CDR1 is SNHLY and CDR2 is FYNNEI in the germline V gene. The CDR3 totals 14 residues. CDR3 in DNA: TGTGCCAGCAGTGGACAGGGAACGAGCACTGAAGCTTTCTTT. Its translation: CASSGQGTSTEAFF.

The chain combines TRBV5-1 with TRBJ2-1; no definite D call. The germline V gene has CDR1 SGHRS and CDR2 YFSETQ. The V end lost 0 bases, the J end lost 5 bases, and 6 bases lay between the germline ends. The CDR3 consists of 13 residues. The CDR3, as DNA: TGCGCCAGCAGCTTGGTGGAGAACAATGAGCAGTTCTTC. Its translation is CASSLVENNEQFF.

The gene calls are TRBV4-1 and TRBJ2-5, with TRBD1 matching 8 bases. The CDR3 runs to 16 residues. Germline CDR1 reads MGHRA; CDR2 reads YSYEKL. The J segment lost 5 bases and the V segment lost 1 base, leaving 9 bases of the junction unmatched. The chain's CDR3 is CASSQGTGLKMETQYF. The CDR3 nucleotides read TGCGCCAGCAGCCAAGGGACAGGGCTTAAAATGGAGACCCAGTACTTC.

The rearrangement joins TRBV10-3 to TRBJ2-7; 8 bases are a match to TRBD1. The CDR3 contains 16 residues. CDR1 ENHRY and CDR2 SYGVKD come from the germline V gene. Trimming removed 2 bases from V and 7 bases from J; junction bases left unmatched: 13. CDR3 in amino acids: CAISEPSSLTGGEQYF. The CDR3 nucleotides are TGTGCCATCAGTGAGCCCTCCTCCTTAACAGGGGGGGAGCAGTACTTC.

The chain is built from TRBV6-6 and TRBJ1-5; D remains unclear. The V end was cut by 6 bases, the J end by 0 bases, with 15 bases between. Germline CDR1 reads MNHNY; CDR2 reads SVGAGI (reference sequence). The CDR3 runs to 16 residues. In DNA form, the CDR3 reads TGTGCCAGCAGCAGCCCGGGAGGCTATAGCAATCAGCCCCAGCATTTT. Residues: CASSSPGGYSNQPQHF.

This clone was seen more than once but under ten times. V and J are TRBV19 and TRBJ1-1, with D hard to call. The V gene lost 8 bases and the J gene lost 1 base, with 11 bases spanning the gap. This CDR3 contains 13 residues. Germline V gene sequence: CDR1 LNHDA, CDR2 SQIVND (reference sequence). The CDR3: CASEEGSNTEAFF. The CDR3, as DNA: TGTGCCAGTGAAGAGGGCTCGAACACTGAAGCTTTCTTT.

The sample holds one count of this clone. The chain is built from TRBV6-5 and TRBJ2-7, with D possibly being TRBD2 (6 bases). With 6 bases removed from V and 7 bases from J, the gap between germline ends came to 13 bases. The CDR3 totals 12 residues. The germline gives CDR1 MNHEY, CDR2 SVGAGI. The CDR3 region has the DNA TGTGCCAGCAGCCGGGACTCGGAGGAGCAGTACTTC. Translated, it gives CASSRDSEEQYF.

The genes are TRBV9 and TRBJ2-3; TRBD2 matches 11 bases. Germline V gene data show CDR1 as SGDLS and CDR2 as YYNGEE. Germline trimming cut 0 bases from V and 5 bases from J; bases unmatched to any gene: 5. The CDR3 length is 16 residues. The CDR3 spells CASSVGGLAVRDTQYF. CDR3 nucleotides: TGTGCCAGCAGCGTAGGGGGACTAGCGGTGAGAGATACGCAGTATTTT.

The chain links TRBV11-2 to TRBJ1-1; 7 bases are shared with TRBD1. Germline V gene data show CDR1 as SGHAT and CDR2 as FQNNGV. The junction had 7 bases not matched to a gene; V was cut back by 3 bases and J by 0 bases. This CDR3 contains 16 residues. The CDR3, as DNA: TGTGCCAGCAGCTTCAAACAGGGGCCTTTGAACACTGAAGCTTTCTTT. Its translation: CASSFKQGPLNTEAFF.

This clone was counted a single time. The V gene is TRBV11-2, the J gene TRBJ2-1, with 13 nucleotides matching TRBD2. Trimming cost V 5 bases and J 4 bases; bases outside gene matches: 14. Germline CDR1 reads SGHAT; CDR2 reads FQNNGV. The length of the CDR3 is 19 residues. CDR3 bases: TGTGCCAGCAGCACTCGGACTAGCGGGGGCCCCACTACTTACAATGAGCAGTTCTTC. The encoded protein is CASSTRTSGGPTTYNEQFF.

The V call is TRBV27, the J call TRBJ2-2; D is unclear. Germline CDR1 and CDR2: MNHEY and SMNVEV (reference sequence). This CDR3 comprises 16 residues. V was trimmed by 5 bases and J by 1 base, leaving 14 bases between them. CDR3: CASSITSQWNTGELFF. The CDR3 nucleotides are TGTGCCAGCAGTATCACTTCACAGTGGAACACCGGGGAGCTGTTTTTT.

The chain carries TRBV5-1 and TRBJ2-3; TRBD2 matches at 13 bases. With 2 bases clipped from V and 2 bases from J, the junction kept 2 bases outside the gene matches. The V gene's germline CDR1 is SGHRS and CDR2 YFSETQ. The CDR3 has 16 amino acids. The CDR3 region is CASSLGLAGDTDTQYF. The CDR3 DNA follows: TGCGCCAGCAGCTTAGGACTAGCGGGGGACACAGATACGCAGTATTTT.

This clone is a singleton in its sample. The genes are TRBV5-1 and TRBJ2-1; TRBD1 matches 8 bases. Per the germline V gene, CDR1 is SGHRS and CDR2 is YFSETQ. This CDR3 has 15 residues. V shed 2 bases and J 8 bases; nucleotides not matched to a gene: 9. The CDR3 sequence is CASSFGDRRADEQFF. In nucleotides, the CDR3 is TGCGCCAGCAGCTTCGGGGACAGGAGGGCCGATGAGCAGTTCTTC. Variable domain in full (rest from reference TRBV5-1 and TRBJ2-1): KAGVTQTPRYLIKTRGQQVTLSCSPISGHRSVSWYQQTPGQGLQFLFEYFSETQRNKGNFPGRFSGRQFSNSRSEMNVSTLELGDSALYLCASSFGDRRADEQFFGPGTRLTVL.

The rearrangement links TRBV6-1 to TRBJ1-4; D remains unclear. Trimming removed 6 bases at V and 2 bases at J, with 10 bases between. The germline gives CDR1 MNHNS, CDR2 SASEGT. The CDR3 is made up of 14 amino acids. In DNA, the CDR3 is TGTGCCAGCAGGCTACTGCCGACTAATGAAAAACTGTTTTTT. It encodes CASRLLPTNEKLFF.

The CDR3 region has the DNA TGTGCCAGCAGTTTAGAGGGAGCGGAACTGGGTGAGCAGTTCTTC. It specifies CASSLEGAELGEQFF. The chain couples TRBV27 to TRBJ2-1, with a tentative D call TRBD2 (5 bases). CDR1 and CDR2 from the germline V gene are MNHEY and SMNVEV (reference sequence). Trimming removed 2 bases at V and 9 bases at J, with 17 bases between. CDR3 length: 15 residues.

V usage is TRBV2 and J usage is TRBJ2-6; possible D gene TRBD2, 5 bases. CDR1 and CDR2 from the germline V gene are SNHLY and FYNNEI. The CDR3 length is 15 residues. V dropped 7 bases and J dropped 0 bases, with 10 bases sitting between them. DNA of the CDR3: TGTGCCAGCACCGAGGGTCCCTCTGGGGCCAACGTCCTGACTTTC. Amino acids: CASTEGPSGANVLTF.

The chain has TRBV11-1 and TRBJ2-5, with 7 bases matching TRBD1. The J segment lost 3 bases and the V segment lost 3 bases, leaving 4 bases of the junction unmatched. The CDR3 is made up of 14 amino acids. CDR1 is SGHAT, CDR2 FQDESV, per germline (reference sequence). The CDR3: CASSFNRGKETQYF. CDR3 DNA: TGTGCCAGCAGCTTTAACAGGGGCAAAGAGACCCAGTACTTC.

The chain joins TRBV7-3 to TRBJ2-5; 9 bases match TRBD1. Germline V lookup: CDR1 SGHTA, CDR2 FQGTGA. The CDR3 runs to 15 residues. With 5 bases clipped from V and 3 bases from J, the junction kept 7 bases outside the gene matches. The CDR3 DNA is TGTGCCAGCAGCAAAGGGACAGGGTGGGAAGAGACCCAGTACTTC. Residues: CASSKGTGWEETQYF. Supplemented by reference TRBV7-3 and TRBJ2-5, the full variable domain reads GAGVSQTPSNKVTEKGKYVELRCDPISGHTALYWYRQSLGQGPEFLIYFQGTGAADDSGLPNDRFFAVRPEGSVSTLKIQRTERGDSAVYLCASSKGTGWEETQYFGPGTRLLVL.